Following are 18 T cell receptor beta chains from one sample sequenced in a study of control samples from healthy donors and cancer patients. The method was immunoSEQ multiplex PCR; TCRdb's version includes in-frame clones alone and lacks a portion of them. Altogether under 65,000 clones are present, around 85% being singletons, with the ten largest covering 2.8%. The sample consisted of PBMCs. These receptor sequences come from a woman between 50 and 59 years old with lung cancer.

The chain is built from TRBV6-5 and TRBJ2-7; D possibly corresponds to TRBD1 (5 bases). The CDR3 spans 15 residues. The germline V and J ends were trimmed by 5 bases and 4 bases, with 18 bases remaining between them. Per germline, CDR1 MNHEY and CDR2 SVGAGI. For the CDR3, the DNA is TGTGCCAGCAGTCAGTGGCAGGGCAATTTTTACGAGCAGTACTTC. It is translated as CASSQWQGNFYEQYF.

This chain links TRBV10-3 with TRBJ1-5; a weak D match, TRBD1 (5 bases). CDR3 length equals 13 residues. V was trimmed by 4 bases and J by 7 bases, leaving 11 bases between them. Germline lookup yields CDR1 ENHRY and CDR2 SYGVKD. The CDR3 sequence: CAISGGGAQPQHF. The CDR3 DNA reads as TGTGCCATCAGTGGGGGCGGAGCCCAGCCCCAGCATTTT.

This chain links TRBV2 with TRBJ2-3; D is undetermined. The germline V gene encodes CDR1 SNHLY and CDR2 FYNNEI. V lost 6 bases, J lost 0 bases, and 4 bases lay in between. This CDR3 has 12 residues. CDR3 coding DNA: TGTGCCAGCAGCTATAGCACAGATACGCAGTATTTT. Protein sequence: CASSYSTDTQYF.

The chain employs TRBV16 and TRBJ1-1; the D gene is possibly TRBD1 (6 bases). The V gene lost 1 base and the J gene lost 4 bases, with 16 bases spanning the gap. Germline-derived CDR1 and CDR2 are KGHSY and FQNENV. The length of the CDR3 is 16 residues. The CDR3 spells CASSQLSGVRGTEAFF. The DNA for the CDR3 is TGTGCCAGCAGCCAATTGAGTGGGGTCAGGGGCACTGAAGCTTTCTTT.

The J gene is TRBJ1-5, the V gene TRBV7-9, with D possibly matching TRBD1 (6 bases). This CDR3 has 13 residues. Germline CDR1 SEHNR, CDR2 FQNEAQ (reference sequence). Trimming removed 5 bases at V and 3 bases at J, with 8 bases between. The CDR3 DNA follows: TGTGCCAGCAGCCGGACAGACAATCAGCCCCAGCATTTT. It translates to CASSRTDNQPQHF.

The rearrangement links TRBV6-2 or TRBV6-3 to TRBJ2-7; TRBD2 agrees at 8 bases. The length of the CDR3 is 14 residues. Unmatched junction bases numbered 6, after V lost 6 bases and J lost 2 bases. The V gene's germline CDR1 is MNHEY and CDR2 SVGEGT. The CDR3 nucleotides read TGTGCCAGCAGCCTGGATAGCGGGGCCTACGAGCAGTACTTC. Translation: CASSLDSGAYEQYF.

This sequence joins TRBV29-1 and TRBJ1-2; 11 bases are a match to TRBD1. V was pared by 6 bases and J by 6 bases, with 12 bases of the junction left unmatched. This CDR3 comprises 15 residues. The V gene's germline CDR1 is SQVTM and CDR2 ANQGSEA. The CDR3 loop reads CSVPKQGTGGDGYTF. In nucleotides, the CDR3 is TGCAGCGTGCCCAAACAAGGGACAGGGGGAGATGGCTACACCTTC.

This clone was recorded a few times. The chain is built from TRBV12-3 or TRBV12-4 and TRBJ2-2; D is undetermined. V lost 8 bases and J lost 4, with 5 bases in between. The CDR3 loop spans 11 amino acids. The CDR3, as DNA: TGTGCCAGCCGCCGCACCGGGGAGCTGTTTTTT. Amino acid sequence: CASRRTGELFF.

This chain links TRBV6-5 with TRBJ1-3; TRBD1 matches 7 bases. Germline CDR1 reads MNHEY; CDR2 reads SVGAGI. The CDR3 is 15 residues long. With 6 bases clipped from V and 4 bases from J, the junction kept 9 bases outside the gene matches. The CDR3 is CASSDDRAPGNTIYF. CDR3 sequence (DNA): TGTGCCAGCAGCGATGACAGGGCACCCGGAAACACCATATATTTT.

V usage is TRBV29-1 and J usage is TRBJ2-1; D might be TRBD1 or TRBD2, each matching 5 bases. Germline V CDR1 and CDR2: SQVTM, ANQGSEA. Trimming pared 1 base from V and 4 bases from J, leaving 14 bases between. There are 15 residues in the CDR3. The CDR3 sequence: CSVEGPGRRYNEQFF. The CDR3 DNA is TGCAGCGTTGAAGGTCCGGGACGGAGATACAATGAGCAGTTCTTC.

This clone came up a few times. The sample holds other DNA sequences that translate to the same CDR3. DNA of the CDR3: TGCAGCGTTGTACAGGGCGGCAATCAGCCCCAGCATTTT. Its translation is CSVVQGGNQPQHF. This chain joins TRBV29-1 and TRBJ1-5; TRBD1 might be the D (6 bases). The V and J ends lost 4 bases and 2 bases respectively, with 9 bases between them. The CDR3 sequence is 13 residues long. CDR1 and CDR2 (germline): SQVTM, ANQGSEA. The full variable domain, its missing parts supplied by reference TRBV29-1 and TRBJ1-5, is SAVISQKPSRDICQRGTSLTIQCQVDSQVTMMFWYRQQPGQSLTLIATANQGSEATYESGFVIDKFPISRPNLTFSTLTVSNMSPEDSSIYLCSVVQGGNQPQHFGDGTRLSIL.

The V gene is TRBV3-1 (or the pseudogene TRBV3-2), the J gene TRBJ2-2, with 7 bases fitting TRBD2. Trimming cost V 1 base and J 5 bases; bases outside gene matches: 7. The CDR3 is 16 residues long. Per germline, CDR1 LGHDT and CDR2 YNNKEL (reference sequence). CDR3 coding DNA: TGTGCCAGCAGCCAAGGCGGGGGAAGAGGTACCGGGGAGCTGTTTTTT. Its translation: CASSQGGGRGTGELFF.

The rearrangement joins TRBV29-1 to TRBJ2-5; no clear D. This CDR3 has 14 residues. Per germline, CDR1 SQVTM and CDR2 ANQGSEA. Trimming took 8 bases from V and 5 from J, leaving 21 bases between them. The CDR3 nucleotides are TGCAGCTCATTAATATCTGGAGATGGGGAGACCCAGTACTTC. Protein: CSSLISGDGETQYF.

CDR3 region: CASRAGGEAFF. The CDR3 DNA follows: TGTGCCAGTAGAGCAGGGGGTGAAGCTTTCTTT. The chain has TRBV19 and TRBJ1-1; 7 bases align to TRBD1. With 6 bases clipped from V and 7 bases from J, the junction kept 2 bases outside the gene matches. Looked up from germline, CDR1 is LNHDA and CDR2 is SQIVND (reference sequence). This CDR3 region has 11 residues.

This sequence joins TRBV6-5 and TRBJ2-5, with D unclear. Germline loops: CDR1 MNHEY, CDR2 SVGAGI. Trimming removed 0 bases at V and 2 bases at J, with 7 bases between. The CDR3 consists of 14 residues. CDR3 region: CASSYSHSQETQYF. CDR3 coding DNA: TGTGCCAGCAGTTACTCACATAGTCAAGAGACCCAGTACTTC.

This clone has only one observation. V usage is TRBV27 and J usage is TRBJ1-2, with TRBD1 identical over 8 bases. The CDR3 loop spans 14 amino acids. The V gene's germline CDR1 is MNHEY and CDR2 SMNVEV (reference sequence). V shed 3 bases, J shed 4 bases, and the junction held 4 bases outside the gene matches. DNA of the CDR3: TGTGCCAGCAGTTTTCAGGGGGCGCGCTATGGCTACACCTTC. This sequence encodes CASSFQGARYGYTF.

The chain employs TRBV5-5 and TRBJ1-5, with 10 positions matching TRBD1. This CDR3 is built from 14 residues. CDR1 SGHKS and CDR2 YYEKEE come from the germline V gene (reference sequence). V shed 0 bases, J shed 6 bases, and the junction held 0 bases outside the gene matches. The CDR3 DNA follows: TGTGCCAGCAGCTTGGGACAGGGGGCTCAGCCCCAGCATTTT. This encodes CASSLGQGAQPQHF.

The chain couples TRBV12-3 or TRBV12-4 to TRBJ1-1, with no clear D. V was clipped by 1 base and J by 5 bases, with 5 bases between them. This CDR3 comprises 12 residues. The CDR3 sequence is CASSLGPTEAFF. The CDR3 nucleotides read TGTGCCAGCAGTTTAGGACCGACTGAAGCTTTCTTT.